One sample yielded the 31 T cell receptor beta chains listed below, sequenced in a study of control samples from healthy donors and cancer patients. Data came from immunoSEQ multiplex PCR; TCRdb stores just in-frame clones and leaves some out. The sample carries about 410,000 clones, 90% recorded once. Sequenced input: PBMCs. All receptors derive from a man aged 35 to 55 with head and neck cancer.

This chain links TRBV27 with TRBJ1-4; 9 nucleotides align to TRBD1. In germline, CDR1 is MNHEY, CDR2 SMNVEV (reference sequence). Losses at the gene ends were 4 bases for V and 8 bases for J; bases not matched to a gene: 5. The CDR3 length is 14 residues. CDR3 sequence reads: CASSSGQGGEKLFF. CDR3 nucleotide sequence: TGTGCCAGCAGTTCGGGACAGGGAGGAGAAAAACTGTTTTTT.

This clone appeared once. The CDR3 here is CATSLARGQGSDTQYF. The CDR3 nucleotides are TGTGCCACCAGCCTCGCCAGGGGACAGGGATCAGATACGCAGTATTTT. The rearrangement joins TRBV15 to TRBJ2-3; 9 positions agree with TRBD1. The CDR3 length is 16 residues. J gave up 4 bases and V 5 bases, and 10 bases lay outside the gene matches. Germline loops: CDR1 LNHNV, CDR2 YYDKDF (reference sequence).

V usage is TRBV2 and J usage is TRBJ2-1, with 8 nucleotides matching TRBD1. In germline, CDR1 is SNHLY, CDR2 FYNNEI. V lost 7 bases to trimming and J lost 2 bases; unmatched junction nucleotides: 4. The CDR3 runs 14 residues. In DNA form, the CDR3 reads TGTGCCAGCACCGTGACAGGGGCCTACAATGAGCAGTTCTTC. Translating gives CASTVTGAYNEQFF.

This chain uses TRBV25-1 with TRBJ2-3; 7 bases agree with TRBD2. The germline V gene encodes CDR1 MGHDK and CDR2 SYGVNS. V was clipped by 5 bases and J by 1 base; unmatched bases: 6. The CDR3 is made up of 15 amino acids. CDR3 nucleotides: TGTGCCAGCAGTAGGGCCCGGGGGGGCACAGATACGCAGTATTTT. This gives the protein CASSRARGGTDTQYF.

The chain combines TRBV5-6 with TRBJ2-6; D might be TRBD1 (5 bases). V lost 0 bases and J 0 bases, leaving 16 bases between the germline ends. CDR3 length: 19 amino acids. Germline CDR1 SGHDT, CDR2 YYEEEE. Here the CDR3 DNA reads TGTGCCAGCAGCTTGGGGTGGGGCAGTGAAGACTCTGGGGCCAACGTCCTGACTTTC. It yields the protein CASSLGWGSEDSGANVLTF.

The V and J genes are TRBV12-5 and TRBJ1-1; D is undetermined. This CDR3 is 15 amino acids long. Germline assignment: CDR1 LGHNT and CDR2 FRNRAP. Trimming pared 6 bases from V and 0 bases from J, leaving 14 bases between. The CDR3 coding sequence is TGTGCTAGTGGCCCCGTTTGGCAGATGAACACTGAAGCTTTCTTT. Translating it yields CASGPVWQMNTEAFF.

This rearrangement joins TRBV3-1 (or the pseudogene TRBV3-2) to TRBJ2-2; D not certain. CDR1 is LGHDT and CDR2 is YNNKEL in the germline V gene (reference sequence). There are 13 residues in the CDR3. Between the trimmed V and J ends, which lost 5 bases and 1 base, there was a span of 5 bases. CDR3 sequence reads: CASSYRNTGELFF. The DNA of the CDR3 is TGTGCCAGCAGCTACAGGAACACCGGGGAGCTGTTTTTT.

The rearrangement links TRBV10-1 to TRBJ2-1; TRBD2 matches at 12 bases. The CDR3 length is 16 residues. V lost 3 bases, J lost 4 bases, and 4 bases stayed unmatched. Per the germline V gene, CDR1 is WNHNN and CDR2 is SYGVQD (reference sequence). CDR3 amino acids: CASSDGLAGRYNEQFF. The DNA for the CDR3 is TGCGCCAGCAGTGATGGACTAGCGGGACGGTACAATGAGCAGTTCTTC.

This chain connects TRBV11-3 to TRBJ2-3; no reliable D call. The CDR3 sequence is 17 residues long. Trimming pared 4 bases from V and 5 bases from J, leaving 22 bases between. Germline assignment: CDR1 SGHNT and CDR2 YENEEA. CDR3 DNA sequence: TGTGCCAGCAGCTCTCAGCATGACGCTGCAGGTGGAGATACGCAGTATTTT. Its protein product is CASSSQHDAAGGDTQYF.

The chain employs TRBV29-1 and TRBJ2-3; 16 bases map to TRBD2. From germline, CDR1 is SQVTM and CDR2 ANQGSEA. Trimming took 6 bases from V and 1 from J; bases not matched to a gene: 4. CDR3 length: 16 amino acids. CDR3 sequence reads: CSVGTSGGGRTDTQYF. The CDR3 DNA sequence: TGCAGCGTCGGGACTAGCGGGGGGGGTCGCACAGATACGCAGTATTTT.

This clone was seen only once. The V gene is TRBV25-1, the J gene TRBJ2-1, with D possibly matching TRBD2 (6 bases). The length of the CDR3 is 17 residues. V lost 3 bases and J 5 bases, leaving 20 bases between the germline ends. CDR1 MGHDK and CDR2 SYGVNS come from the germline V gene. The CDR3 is CASSDWDLASFDNEQFF. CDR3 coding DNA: TGTGCCAGCAGTGATTGGGATCTAGCGTCTTTCGACAATGAGCAGTTCTTC. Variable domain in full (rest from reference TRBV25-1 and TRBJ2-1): EADIYQTPRYLVIGTGKKITLECSQTMGHDKMYWYQQDPGMELHLIHYSYGVNSTEKGDLSSESTVSRIRTEHFPLTLESARPSHTSQYLCASSDWDLASFDNEQFFGPGTRLTVL.

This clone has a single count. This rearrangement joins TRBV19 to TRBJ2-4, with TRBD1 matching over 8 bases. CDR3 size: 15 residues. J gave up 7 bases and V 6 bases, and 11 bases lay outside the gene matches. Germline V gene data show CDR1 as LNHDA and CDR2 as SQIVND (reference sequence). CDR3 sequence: CASRPRQGIMNIQYF. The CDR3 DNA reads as TGTGCCAGTAGACCAAGACAGGGGATAATGAACATTCAGTACTTC. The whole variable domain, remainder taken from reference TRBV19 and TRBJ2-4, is DGGITQSPKYLFRKEGQNVTLSCEQNLNHDAMYWYRQDPGQGLRLIYYSQIVNDFQKGDIAEGYSVSREKKESFPLTVTSAQKNPTAFYLCASRPRQGIMNIQYFGAGTRLSVL.

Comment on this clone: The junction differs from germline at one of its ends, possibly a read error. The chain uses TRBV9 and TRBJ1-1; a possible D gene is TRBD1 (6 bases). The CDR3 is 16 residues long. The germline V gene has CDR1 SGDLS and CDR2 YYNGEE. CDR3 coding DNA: TGTGCCAGCAGCGAGCACCCAGACAGGTTGAATACTGAAGCTTTCTTT. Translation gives CASSEHPDRLNTEAFF.

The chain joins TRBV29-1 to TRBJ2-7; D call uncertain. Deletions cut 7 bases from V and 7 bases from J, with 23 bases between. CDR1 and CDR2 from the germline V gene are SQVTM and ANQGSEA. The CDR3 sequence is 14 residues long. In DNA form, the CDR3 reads TGCAGCGCTCGCAACTTGGCGGCCCCCCCGGAGCAGTACTTC. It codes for CSARNLAAPPEQYF.

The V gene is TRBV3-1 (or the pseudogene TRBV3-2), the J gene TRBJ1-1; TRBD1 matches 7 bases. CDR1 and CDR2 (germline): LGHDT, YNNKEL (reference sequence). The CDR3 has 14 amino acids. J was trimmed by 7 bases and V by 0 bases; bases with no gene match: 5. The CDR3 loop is CASSQDQGVGEAFF. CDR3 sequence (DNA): TGTGCCAGCAGCCAAGATCAGGGGGTTGGTGAAGCTTTCTTT.

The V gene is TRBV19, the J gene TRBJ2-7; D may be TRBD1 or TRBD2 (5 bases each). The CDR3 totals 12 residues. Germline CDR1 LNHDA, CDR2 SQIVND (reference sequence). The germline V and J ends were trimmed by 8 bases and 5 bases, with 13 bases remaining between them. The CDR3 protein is CASSGAFNEQYF. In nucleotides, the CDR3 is TGTGCCAGTTCCGGGGCTTTCAACGAGCAGTACTTC.

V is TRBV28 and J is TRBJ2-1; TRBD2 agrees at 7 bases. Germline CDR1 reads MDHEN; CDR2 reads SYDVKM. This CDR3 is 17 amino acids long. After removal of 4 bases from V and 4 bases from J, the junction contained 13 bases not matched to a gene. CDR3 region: CASSSWVGGSRYNEQFF. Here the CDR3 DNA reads TGTGCCAGCAGTTCATGGGTTGGCGGGAGCCGTTACAATGAGCAGTTCTTC.

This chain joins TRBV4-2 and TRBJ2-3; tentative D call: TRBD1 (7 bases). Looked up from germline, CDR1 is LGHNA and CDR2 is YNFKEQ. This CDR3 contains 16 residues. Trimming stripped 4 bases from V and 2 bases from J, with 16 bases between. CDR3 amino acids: CASSPFQGGSTDTQYF. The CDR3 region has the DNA TGTGCCAGCAGCCCGTTCCAGGGGGGATCCACAGATACGCAGTATTTT.

CDR3 coding DNA: TGTGCCAGCAGCTTTGGTATATCAACAGGGACAGGGAATTCACCCCTCCACTTT. This encodes CASSFGISTGTGNSPLHF. The chain couples TRBV5-4 to TRBJ1-6; 9 bases agree with TRBD1. The trim removed 2 bases at V and 7 bases at J, leaving 13 bases unmatched. The CDR3 loop spans 18 amino acids. The V gene's germline CDR1 is SGHNT and CDR2 YYREEE (reference sequence). Filled out from reference TRBV5-4 and TRBJ1-6, the complete variable domain reads ETGVTQSPTHLIKTRGQQVTLRCSSQSGHNTVSWYQQALGQGPQFIFQYYREEENGRGNFPPRFSGLQFPNYSSELNVNALELDDSALYLCASSFGISTGTGNSPLHFGNGTRLTVT.

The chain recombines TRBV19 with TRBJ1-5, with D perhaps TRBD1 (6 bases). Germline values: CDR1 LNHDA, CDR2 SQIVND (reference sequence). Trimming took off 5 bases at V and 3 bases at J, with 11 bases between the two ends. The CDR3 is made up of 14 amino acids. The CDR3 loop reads CASSLKGVNQPQHF. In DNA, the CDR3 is TGTGCCAGTAGTTTGAAGGGGGTCAATCAGCCCCAGCATTTT.

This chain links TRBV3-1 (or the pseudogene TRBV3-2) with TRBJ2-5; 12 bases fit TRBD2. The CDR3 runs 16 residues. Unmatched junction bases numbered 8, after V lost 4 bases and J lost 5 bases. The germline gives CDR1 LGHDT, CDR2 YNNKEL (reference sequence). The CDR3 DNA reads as TGTGCCAGCAGCCTCCGGACTAGCGGGGATACGGAGACCCAGTACTTC. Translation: CASSLRTSGDTETQYF.

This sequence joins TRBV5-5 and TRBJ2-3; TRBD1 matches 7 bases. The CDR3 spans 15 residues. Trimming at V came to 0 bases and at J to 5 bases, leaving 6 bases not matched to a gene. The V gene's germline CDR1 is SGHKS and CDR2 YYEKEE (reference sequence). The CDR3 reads CASSLDGNRGDTQYF. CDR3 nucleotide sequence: TGTGCCAGCAGCTTGGACGGGAACAGGGGAGATACGCAGTATTTT.

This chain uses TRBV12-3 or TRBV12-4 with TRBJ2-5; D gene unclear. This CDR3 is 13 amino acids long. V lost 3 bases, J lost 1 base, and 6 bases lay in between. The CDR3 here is CASSFPRQETQYF. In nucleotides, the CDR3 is TGTGCCAGCAGTTTTCCGCGCCAAGAGACCCAGTACTTC.

CDR3 amino acids: CASSYRGSSYEQYF. The CDR3 nucleotides read TGTGCCAGCAGTTACAGGGGCTCCTCTTACGAGCAGTACTTC. V is TRBV6-6 and J is TRBJ2-7; D is possibly TRBD1 (5 bases). V was trimmed by 2 bases and J by 4 bases, leaving 12 bases between them. CDR1 is MNHNY, CDR2 SVGAGI, per germline (reference sequence). This CDR3 contains 14 residues.

CDR3 DNA sequence: TGTGCCAGCAGTGTAGCCCTCGGGGTTGTGGGCTACGAGCAGTACTTC. Its protein product is CASSVALGVVGYEQYF. The chain combines TRBV6-1 with TRBJ2-7; the D gene is possibly TRBD2 (5 bases). Germline CDR1 is MNHNS and CDR2 is SASEGT. The CDR3 spans 16 residues. The V gene lost 4 bases and the J gene lost 3 bases, with 19 bases spanning the gap.

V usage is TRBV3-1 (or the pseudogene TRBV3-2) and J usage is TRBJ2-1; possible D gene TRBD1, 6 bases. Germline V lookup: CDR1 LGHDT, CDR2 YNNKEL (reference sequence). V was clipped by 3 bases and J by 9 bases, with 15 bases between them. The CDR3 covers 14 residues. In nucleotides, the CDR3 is TGTGCCAGCAGCCAGACGTACAGGGTTACTGAGCAGTTCTTC. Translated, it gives CASSQTYRVTEQFF.

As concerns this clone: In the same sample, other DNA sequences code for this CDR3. CDR3 residues: CASSPSGGNQPQHF. The CDR3 bases are TGTGCCAGCTCACCAAGTGGTGGCAATCAGCCCCAGCATTTT. V is TRBV18 and J is TRBJ1-5, with D hard to call. The CDR3 length is 14 residues. Per germline, CDR1 KGHSH and CDR2 LQKENI. Trimming cost V 2 bases and J 2 bases, with 7 bases left between them.

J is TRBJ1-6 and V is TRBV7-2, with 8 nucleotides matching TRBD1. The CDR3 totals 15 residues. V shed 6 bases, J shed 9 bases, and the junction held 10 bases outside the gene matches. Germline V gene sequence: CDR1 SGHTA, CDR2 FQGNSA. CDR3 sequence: CASSKAQGATSPLHF. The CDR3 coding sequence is TGTGCCAGCAGTAAAGCTCAGGGGGCAACTTCACCCCTCCACTTT.

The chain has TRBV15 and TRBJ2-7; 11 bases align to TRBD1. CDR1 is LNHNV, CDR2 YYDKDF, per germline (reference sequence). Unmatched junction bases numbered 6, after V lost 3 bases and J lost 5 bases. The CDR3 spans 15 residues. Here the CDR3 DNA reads TGTGCCACCAGCAGCAGGACAGGGGGCATGGACGAGCAGTACTTC. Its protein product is CATSSRTGGMDEQYF.

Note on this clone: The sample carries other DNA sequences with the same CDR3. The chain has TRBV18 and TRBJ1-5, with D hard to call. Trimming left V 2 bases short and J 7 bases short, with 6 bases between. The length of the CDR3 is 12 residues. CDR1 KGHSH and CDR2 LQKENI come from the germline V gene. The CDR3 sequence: CASSPSGQPQHF. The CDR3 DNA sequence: TGTGCCAGCTCACCATCGGGACAGCCCCAGCATTTT.

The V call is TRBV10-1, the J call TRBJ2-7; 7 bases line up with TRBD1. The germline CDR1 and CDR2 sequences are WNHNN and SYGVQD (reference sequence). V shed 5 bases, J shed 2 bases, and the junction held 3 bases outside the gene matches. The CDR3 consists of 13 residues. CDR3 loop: CASSPGTAYEQYF. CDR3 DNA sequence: TGCGCCAGCAGTCCCGGGACAGCCTACGAGCAGTACTTC.